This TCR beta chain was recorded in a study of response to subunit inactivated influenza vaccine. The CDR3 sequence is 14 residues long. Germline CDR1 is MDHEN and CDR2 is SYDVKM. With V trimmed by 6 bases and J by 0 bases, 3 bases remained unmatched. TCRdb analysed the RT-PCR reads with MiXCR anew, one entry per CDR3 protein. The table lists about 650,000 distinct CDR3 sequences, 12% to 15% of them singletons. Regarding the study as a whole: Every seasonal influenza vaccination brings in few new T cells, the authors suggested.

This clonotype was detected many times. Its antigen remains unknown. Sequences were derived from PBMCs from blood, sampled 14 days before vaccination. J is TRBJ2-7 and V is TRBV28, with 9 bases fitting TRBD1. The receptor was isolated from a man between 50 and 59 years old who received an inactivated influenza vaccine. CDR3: CASRGTGSSYEQYF. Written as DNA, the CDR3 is TGTGCCAGCAGGGGGACAGGGAGCTCCTACGAGCAGTACTTC.